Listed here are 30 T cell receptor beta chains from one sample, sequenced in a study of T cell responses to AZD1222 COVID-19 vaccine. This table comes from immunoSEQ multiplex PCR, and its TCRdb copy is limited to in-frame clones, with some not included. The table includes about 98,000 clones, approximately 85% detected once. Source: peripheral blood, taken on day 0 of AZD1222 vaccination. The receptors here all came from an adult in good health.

CDR3 sequence: CASSSGYEQYF. CDR3 in DNA: TGTGCCAGCAGTAGCGGATACGAGCAGTACTTC. The V gene is TRBV28, the J gene TRBJ2-7, with D maybe TRBD2 (5 bases). V shed 5 bases and J shed 4 bases, with 6 bases lying between them. CDR1 and CDR2 (germline): MDHEN, SYDVKM. The CDR3 loop spans 11 amino acids.

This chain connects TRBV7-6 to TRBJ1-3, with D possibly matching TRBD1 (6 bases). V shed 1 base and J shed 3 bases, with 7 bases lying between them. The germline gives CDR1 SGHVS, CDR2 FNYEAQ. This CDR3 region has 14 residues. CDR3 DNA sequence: TGTGCCAGCAGCTTAGGACAGGATGGAAACACCATATATTTT. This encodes CASSLGQDGNTIYF.

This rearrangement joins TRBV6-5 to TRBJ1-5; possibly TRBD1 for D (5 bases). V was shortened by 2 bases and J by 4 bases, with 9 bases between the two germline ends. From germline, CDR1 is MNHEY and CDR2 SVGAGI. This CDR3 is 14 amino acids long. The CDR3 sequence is CASSYGGLNQPQHF. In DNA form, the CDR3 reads TGTGCCAGCAGTTACGGGGGTCTGAATCAGCCCCAGCATTTT.

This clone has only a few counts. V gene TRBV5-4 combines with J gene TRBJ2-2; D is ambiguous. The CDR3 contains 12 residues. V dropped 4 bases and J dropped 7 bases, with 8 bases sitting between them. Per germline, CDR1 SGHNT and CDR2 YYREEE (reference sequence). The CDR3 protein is CASSPGIGELFF. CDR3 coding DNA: TGTGCCAGCAGCCCAGGAATCGGGGAGCTGTTTTTT.

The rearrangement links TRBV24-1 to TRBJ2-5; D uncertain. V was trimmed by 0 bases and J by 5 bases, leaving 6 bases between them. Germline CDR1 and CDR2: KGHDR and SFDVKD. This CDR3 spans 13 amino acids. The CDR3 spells CATSDLVHETQYF. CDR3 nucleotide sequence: TGTGCCACCAGTGATTTGGTACACGAGACCCAGTACTTC.

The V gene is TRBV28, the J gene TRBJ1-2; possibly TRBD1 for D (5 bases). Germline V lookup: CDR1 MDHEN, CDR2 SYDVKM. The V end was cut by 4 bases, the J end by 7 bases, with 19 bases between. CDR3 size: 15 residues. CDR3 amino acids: CASSSPNLGGVGYTF. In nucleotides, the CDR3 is TGTGCCAGCAGTTCCCCTAACCTGGGGGGAGTTGGCTACACCTTC.

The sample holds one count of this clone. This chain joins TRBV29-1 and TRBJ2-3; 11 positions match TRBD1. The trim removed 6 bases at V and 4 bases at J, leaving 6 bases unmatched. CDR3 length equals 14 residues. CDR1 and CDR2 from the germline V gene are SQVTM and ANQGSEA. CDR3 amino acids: CSVMDRGRADTQYF. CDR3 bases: TGCAGCGTCATGGACAGGGGGCGAGCAGATACGCAGTATTTT.

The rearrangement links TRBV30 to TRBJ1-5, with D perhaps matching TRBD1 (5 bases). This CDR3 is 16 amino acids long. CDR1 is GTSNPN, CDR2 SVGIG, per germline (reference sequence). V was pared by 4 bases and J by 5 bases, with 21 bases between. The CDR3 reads CAWTPHGGVIDQPQHF. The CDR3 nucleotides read TGTGCCTGGACCCCCCACGGGGGTGTAATCGATCAGCCCCAGCATTTT.

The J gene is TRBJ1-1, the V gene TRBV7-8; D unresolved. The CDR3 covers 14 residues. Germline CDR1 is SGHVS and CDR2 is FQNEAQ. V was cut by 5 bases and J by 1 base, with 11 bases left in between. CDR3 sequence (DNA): TGTGCCAGCAGCAACCCAGGAACGAACACTGAAGCTTTCTTT. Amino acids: CASSNPGTNTEAFF.

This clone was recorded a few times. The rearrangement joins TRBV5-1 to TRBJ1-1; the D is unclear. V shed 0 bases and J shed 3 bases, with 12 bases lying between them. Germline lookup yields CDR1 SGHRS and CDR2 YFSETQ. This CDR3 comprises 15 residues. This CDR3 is CASSLGTVSDTEAFF. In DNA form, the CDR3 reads TGCGCCAGCAGCTTGGGCACGGTTAGTGACACTGAAGCTTTCTTT.

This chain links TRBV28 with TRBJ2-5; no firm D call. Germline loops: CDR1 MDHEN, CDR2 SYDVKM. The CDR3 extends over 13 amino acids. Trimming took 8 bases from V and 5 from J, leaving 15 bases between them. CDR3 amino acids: CASSAAGAETQYF. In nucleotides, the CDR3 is TGTGCCAGCTCCGCGGCAGGAGCGGAGACCCAGTACTTC. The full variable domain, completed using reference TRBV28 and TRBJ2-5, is DVKVTQSSRYLVKRTGEKVFLECVQDMDHENMFWYRQDPGLGLRLIYFSYDVKMKEKGDIPEGYSVSREKKERFSLILESASTNQTSMYLCASSAAGAETQYFGPGTRLLVL.

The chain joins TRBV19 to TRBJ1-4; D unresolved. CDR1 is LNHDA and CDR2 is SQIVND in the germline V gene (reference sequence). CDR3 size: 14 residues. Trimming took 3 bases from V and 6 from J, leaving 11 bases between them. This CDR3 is CASSMTWSDEKLFF. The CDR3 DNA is TGTGCCAGTAGTATGACCTGGAGTGATGAAAAACTGTTTTTT.

CDR3 bases: TGTGCCAGCAGCCCCGAGGACAGGGTCGGGTCACCCCTCCACTTT. The encoded protein is CASSPEDRVGSPLHF. This chain joins TRBV3-1 (or the pseudogene TRBV3-2) and TRBJ1-6, with 8 nucleotides matching TRBD1. Germline CDR1 reads LGHDT; CDR2 reads YNNKEL (reference sequence). The CDR3 spans 15 residues. The V and J ends lost 4 bases and 10 bases, in that order; junction bases with no gene match: 9.

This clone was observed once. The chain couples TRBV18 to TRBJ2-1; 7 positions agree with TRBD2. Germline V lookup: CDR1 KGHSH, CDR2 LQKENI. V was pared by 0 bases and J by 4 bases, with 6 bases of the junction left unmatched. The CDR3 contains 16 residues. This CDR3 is CASSPPLGLGYNEQFF. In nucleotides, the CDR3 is TGTGCCAGCTCACCACCGTTAGGACTAGGATACAATGAGCAGTTCTTC.

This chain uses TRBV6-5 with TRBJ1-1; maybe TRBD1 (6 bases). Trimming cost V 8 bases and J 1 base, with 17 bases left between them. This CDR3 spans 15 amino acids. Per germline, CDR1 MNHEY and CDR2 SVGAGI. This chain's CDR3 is CASLTALTGNTEAFF. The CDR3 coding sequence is TGTGCCAGCCTCACCGCCCTGACAGGGAACACTGAAGCTTTCTTT.

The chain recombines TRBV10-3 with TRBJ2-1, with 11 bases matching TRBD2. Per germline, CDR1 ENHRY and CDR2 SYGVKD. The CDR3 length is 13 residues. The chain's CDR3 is CATTGLAGSEQFF. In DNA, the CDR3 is TGTGCGACGACCGGACTAGCGGGCTCTGAGCAGTTCTTC.

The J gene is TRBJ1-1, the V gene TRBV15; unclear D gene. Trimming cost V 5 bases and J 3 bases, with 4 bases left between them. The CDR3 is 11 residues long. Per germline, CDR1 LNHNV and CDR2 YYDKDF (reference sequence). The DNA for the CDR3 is TGTGCCACCAGCGCCCACACTGAAGCTTTCTTT. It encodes CATSAHTEAFF.

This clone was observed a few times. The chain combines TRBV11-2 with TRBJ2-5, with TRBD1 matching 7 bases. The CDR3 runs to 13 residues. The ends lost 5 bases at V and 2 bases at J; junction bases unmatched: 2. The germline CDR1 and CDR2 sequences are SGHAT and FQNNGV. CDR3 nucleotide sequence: TGTGCCAGCAGCATGGGACAGCAAGAGACCCAGTACTTC. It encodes CASSMGQQETQYF.

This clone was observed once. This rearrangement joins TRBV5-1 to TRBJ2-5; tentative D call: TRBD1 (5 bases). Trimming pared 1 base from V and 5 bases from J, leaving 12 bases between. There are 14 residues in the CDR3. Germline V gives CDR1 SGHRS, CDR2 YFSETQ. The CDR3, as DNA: TGCGCCAGCAGCTTGCAGGGTTCCGGGGAGACCCAGTACTTC. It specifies CASSLQGSGETQYF. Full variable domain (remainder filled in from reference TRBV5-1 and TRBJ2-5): KAGVTQTPRYLIKTRGQQVTLSCSPISGHRSVSWYQQTPGQGLQFLFEYFSETQRNKGNFPGRFSGRQFSNSRSEMNVSTLELGDSALYLCASSLQGSGETQYFGPGTRLLVL.

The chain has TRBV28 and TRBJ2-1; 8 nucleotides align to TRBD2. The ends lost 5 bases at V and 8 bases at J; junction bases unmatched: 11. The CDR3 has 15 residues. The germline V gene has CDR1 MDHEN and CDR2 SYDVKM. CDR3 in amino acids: CASSPSGRSGYEQFF. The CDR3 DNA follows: TGTGCCAGCAGTCCCAGCGGGAGAAGTGGATATGAGCAGTTCTTC.

CDR3 bases: TGTGCCAGCAGTGAAGCGGGAGTCGCCCAGCAAGAGACCCAGTACTTC. Residues: CASSEAGVAQQETQYF. This chain connects TRBV6-1 to TRBJ2-5, with TRBD2 as a possible D gene (5 bases). This CDR3 is 16 amino acids long. V was shortened by 0 bases and J by 2 bases, with 13 bases between the two germline ends. Germline lookup yields CDR1 MNHNS and CDR2 SASEGT.

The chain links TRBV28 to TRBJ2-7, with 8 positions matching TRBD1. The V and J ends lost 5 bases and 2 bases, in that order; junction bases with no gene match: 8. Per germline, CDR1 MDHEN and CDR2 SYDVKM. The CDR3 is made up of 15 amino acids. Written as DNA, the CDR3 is TGTGCCAGCAGTCGAGGACAGGGACCCCCCTACGAGCAGTACTTC. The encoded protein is CASSRGQGPPYEQYF.

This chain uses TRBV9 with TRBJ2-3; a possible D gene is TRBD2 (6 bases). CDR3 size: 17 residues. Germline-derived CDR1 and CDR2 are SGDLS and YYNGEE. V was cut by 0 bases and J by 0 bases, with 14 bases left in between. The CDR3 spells CASSVGRGTTSTDTQYF. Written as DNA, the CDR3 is TGTGCCAGCAGCGTAGGGAGGGGAACAACTAGCACAGATACGCAGTATTTT.

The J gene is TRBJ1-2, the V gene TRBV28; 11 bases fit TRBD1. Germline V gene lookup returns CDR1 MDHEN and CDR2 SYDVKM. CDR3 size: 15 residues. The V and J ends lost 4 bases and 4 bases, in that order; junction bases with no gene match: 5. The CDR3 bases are TGTGCCAGCAGTTGGTTTGGGACAGGGGGCTATGGCTACACCTTC. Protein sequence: CASSWFGTGGYGYTF.

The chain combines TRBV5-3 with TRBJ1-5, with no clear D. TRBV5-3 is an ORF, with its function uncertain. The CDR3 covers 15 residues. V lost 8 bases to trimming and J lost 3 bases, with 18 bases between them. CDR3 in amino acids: CASLQWEVINQPQHF. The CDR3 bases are TGTGCCAGTCTACAGTGGGAAGTGATCAATCAGCCCCAGCATTTT.

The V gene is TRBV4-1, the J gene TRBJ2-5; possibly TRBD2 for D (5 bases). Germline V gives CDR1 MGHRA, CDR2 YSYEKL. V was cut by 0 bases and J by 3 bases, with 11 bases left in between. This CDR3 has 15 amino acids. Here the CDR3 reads CASSQDPSREETQYF. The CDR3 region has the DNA TGCGCCAGCAGCCAAGATCCTAGCAGAGAAGAGACCCAGTACTTC.

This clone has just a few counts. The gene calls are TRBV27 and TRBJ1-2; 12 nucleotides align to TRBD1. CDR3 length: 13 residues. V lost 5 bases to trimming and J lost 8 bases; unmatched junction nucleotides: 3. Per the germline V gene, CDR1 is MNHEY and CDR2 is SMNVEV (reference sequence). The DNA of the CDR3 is TGTGCCAGCAGTCTGGGGACAGGGGGCGGCTACACCTTC. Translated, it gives CASSLGTGGGYTF.

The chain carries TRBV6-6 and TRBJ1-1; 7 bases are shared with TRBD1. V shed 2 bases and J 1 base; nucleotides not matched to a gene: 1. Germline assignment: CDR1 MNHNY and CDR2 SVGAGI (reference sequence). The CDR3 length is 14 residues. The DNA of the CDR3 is TGTGCCAGCAGTTACGGGACAGCGAACACTGAAGCTTTCTTT. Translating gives CASSYGTANTEAFF.

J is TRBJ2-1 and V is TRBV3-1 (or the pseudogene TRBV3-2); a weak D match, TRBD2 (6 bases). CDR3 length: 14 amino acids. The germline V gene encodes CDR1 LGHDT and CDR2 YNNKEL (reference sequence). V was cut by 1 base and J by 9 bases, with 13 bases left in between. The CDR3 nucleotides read TGTGCCAGCAGCCAAGGTCGGGGGAGCAGTGAGCAGTTCTTC. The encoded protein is CASSQGRGSSEQFF.

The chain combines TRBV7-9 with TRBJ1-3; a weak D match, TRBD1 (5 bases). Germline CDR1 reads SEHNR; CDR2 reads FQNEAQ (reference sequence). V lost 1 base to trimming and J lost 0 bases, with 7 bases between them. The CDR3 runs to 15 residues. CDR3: CASSLGRDSGNTIYF. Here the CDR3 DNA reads TGTGCCAGCAGCTTAGGCAGGGACTCTGGAAACACCATATATTTT.